The 13 T cell receptor beta chains reported below all come from one sample, sequenced in a study of T cells after yellow fever vaccination. TCRdb called the 5' RACE reads again in MiXCR, with one record for every CDR3 protein. The profile covers about 340,000 distinct CDR3 sequences, with roughly 4.3% appearing a single time and less than 25% taken by the ten largest. Specimen: PBMCs, collected 5 days after the yellow fever booster vaccination. Source of these receptors: a young man who received the YFV17D yellow fever vaccine.

The chain is built from TRBV5-6 and TRBJ1-6; possible D gene TRBD1, 5 bases. The ends were cut back, 3 bases at V and 1 base at J, with 14 bases in the middle. The CDR3 runs to 17 residues. CDR1 and CDR2 from the germline V gene are SGHDT and YYEEEE. CDR3 residues: CASSYRTWGSYNSPLHF. The CDR3 region has the DNA TGTGCCAGCAGCTACAGGACCTGGGGATCCTATAATTCACCCCTCCACTTT.

This clonotype came up a few times. The J gene is TRBJ2-5, the V gene TRBV11-2; D may be TRBD2 (5 bases). V lost 3 bases and J lost 5, with 10 bases in between. CDR3 size: 13 residues. CDR1 and CDR2 (germline): SGHAT, FQNNGV. The DNA of the CDR3 is TGTGCCAGCAGCTTGCTTGGGGAGGAGACCCAGTACTTC. Amino acids: CASSLLGEETQYF.

This clonotype showed up many times. The genes are TRBV4-3 and TRBJ1-2, with D hard to call. With 1 base removed from V and 5 bases from J, the gap between germline ends came to 11 bases. Germline lookup yields CDR1 LGHNA and CDR2 YSLEER. The CDR3 is 14 amino acids. The CDR3, as DNA: TGCGCCAGCAGCCAAGTCGGGGTGGGGTATGGCTACACCTTC. This sequence encodes CASSQVGVGYGYTF.

This clonotype was picked up many times. The chain links TRBV7-2 to TRBJ2-2; D tentatively fits TRBD1 or TRBD2 (6 bases each). This CDR3 contains 14 residues. Trimming removed 2 bases from V and 5 bases from J, with 9 bases in between. Germline V CDR1 and CDR2: SGHTA, FQGNSA. The DNA for the CDR3 is TGTGCCAGCAGCTTATTAGGGGGGACCGGGGAGCTGTTTTTT. This gives the protein CASSLLGGTGELFF.

This clonotype was observed many times. The chain joins TRBV5-1 to TRBJ1-5; D gene uncertain. V lost 0 bases and J 6 bases, leaving 10 bases between the germline ends. CDR3 size: 14 residues. Per the germline V gene, CDR1 is SGHRS and CDR2 is YFSETQ. The CDR3 reads CASSLGHTGQPQHF. CDR3 sequence (DNA): TGCGCCAGCAGCTTGGGACACACGGGTCAGCCCCAGCATTTT.

This clonotype was seen a few times. The chain couples TRBV27 to TRBJ2-3; tentatively, D is TRBD1 (5 bases). The CDR3 totals 17 residues. CDR1 is MNHEY and CDR2 is SMNVEV in the germline V gene (reference sequence). The germline V and J ends were trimmed by 5 bases and 6 bases, with 24 bases remaining between them. DNA for the CDR3: TGTGCCAGCAGTCCCCTTTTTGGGGCCTTACGGATGGATACGCAGTATTTT. Amino acids: CASSPLFGALRMDTQYF.

This clonotype was recorded at least ten times. The genes are TRBV7-2 and TRBJ1-5; D gene unclear. This CDR3 is built from 15 residues. Germline CDR1 is SGHTA and CDR2 is FQGNSA. Trimming shortened V by 2 bases and J by 2 bases, and 10 bases separated the two germline ends. The chain's CDR3 is CASSLFLGGNQPQHF. The CDR3 nucleotides read TGTGCCAGCAGCTTATTCTTGGGCGGCAATCAGCCCCAGCATTTT.

This clonotype has more than one count but fewer than ten. The chain has TRBV19 and TRBJ2-3; 8 nucleotides match TRBD1. CDR3 length: 15 residues. V dropped 4 bases and J dropped 3; count of bases not matched to a gene: 6. Per the germline V gene, CDR1 is LNHDA and CDR2 is SQIVND (reference sequence). Here the CDR3 reads CASSRLQGETDTQYF. CDR3 nucleotides: TGTGCCAGTAGTAGGCTACAGGGGGAAACAGATACGCAGTATTTT.

The chain recombines TRBV5-1 with TRBJ2-1, with 11 bases fitting TRBD1. CDR3 length: 16 residues. Germline trimming cut 0 bases from V and 2 bases from J; bases unmatched to any gene: 1. CDR1 is SGHRS and CDR2 is YFSETQ in the germline V gene. CDR3 loop: CASSLAGQGAYNEQFF. The DNA of the CDR3 is TGCGCCAGCAGCTTGGCGGGACAGGGGGCCTACAATGAGCAGTTCTTC.

This clonotype showed up just a few times. The chain links TRBV7-9 to TRBJ1-2, with D hard to call. Germline CDR1 and CDR2: SEHNR and FQNEAQ (reference sequence). This CDR3 comprises 13 residues. The germline V and J ends were trimmed by 5 bases and 8 bases, with 15 bases remaining between them. Here the CDR3 reads CASSLGPPSGYTF. The DNA of the CDR3 is TGTGCCAGCAGCCTAGGACCGCCTAGCGGCTACACCTTC.

Ten or more counts support this clonotype. J is TRBJ2-3 and V is TRBV5-1, with D maybe TRBD1 (6 bases). The V and J ends lost 3 bases and 3 bases respectively, with 17 bases between them. Germline-derived CDR1 and CDR2 are SGHRS and YFSETQ. The CDR3 length is 16 residues. CDR3 sequence: CASSSTPGVRTDTQYF. The DNA of the CDR3 is TGCGCCAGCAGCTCCACCCCAGGGGTAAGAACAGATACGCAGTATTTT.

The CDR3 protein is CAISEYRGATNEKLFF. The CDR3 DNA reads as TGTGCCATCAGTGAGTACAGGGGAGCAACTAATGAAAAACTGTTTTTT. This chain links TRBV10-3 with TRBJ1-4, with 7 bases that match TRBD1. Germline V gives CDR1 ENHRY, CDR2 SYGVKD. The trim removed 1 base at V and 0 bases at J, leaving 2 bases unmatched. The CDR3 spans 16 residues.

This clonotype turned up a few times. This chain connects TRBV15 to TRBJ2-5; no reliable D call. Trimming left V 1 base short and J 3 bases short, with 9 bases between. Germline loops: CDR1 LNHNV, CDR2 YYDKDF (reference sequence). The CDR3 loop spans 14 amino acids. DNA for the CDR3: TGTGCCACCAGCAGAGGGAAGCTAAAAGAGACCCAGTACTTC. Translating gives CATSRGKLKETQYF.